This T cell receptor beta chain derives from a study of cytomegalovirus exposure and HLA in healthy donors. Study overall: Roughly 180 million T cells yielded 90 million to 130 million unique TCR beta sequences in earlier analysis. Points from the study as a whole: An ancestry cluster, one associated with Asian ancestry, reportedly showed fewer N-insertions than the approximately 720-donor mean in a later analysis.

The germline V gene has CDR1 SGHAT and CDR2 FQNNGV. Trimming took off 1 base at V and 0 bases at J, with 16 bases between the two ends. This CDR3 contains 18 residues. A multiplex PCR was run with 60 Vbeta primers and 13 Jbeta primers. Per the original methods: A later analysis counted 65 million to 90 million unique TCR beta chains, around 12 million shared. Assay: immunoSEQ multiplex PCR; the TCRdb copy retains only in-frame clones and omits some. V and J calls and clone size come straight from that table; D and trimming were deduced from the DNA. Here the sample spans some 200,000 clones, 70% to 80% being singletons. Points on this clone: Antigen specificity is unknown.

The sequence came from a woman in her sixties or seventies in good health and CMV-seropositive. Input material: PBMCs. V gene TRBV11-2 combines with J gene TRBJ2-1; D is uncertain. DNA of the CDR3: TGTGCCAGCAGCTTAGCGGTGTCTTACTCGCCCTCCTACAATGAGCAGTTCTTC. Residues: CASSLAVSYSPSYNEQFF.